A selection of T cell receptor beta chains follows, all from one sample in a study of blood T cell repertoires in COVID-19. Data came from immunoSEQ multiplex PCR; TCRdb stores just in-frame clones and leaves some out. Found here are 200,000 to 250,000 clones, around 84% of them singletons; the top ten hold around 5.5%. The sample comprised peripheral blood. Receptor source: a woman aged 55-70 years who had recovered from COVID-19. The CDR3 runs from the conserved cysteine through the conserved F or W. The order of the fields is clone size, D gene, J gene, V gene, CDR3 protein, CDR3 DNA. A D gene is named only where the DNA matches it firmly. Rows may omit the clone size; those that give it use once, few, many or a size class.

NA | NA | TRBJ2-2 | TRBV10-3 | CAIRPAANTGELFF | TGTGCCATCAGGCCAGCGGCGAACACCGGGGAGCTGTTTTTT
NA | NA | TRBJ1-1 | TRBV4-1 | CASSQGRGEAFF | TGCGCCAGCAGCCAGGGGCGGGGCGAAGCTTTCTTT
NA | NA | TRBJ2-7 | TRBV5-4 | CASSSETTGTSYEQYF | TGTGCCAGCAGCTCAGAGACTACCGGGACTTCCTACGAGCAGTACTTC
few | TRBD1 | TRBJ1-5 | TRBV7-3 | CASSLRTGRQPQHF | TGTGCCAGCAGCCTAAGGACAGGGCGACAGCCCCAGCATTTT
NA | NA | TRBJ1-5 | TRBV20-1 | CSASTISQPQHF | TGCAGTGCTAGTACTATCAGTCAGCCCCAGCATTTT
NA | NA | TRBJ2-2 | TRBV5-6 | CASSLFLQLSGELFF | TGTGCCAGCAGCTTGTTCCTCCAACTCTCCGGGGAGCTGTTTTTT
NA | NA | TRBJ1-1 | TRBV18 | CASSGGPNTEAFF | TGTGCCAGCTCCGGGGGGCCCAACACTGAAGCTTTCTTT
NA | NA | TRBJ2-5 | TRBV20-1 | CSASMNSNAGAETQYF | TGCAGTGCTAGTATGAATAGTAATGCGGGGGCAGAGACCCAGTACTTC
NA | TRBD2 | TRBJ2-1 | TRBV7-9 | CASSLLERGDPYNEQFF | TGTGCCAGCAGCTTATTGGAGCGGGGGGACCCCTACAATGAGCAGTTCTTC
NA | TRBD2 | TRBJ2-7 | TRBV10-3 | CAISDPWTSGAEQYF | TGTGCCATCAGTGACCCCTGGACTAGCGGGGCCGAGCAGTACTTC
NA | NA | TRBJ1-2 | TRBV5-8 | CASRRRGTNYGYTF | TGTGCCAGCAGACGCAGGGGTACTAACTATGGCTACACCTTC
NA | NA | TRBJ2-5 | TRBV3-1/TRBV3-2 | CASSQVGGRETQYF | TGTGCCAGCAGCCAAGTCGGGGGAAGAGAGACCCAGTACTTC
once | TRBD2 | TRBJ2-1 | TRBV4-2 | CASSPERTSGYNEQFF | TGTGCCAGCAGCCCAGAACGGACTAGCGGCTACAATGAGCAGTTCTTC
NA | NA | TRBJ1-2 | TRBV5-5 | CASSLVGAGYGYTF | TGTGCCAGCAGCTTGGTTGGGGCGGGATATGGCTACACCTTC
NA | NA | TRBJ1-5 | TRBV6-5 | CASSPTGLSGPQHF | TGTGCCAGCAGTCCGACGGGACTCTCTGGGCCCCAGCATTTT
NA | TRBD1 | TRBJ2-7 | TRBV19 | CASSIVSRDGTAYYEQYF | TGTGCCAGTAGTATAGTGTCTCGGGATGGGACAGCCTACTACGAGCAGTACTTC
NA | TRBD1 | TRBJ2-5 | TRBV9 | CASSWGDRGLQETQYF | TGTGCCAGCAGCTGGGGGGACAGGGGGCTCCAAGAGACCCAGTACTTC
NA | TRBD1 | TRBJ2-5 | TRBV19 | CASSQGPRGETQYF | TGTGCCAGTAGCCAGGGACCCAGGGGGGAGACCCAGTACTTC
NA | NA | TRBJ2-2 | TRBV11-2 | CASSHLGGQSTGELFF | TGTGCCAGCAGCCACTTGGGGGGGCAGAGCACCGGGGAGCTGTTTTTT
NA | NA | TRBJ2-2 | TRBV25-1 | CASSEYPPNRNTGELFF | TGTGCCAGCAGTGAATACCCCCCGAACAGGAACACCGGGGAGCTGTTTTTT
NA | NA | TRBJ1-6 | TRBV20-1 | CSASDRDSSSYNSPLHF | TGCAGTGCTAGTGACAGAGATAGCAGCTCCTATAATTCACCCCTCCACTTT
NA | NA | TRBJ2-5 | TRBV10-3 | CAISAQAGIQETQYF | TGTGCCATCAGTGCCCAGGCGGGTATCCAAGAGACCCAGTACTTC
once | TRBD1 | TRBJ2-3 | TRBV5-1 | CASSYGDRGTDTQYF | TGCGCCAGCAGCTACGGGGACAGGGGTACAGATACGCAGTATTTT
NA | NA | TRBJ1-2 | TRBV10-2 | CASSEFKNYGYTF | TGCGCCAGCAGTGAGTTTAAAAACTATGGCTACACCTTC